The rows below give T cell receptor beta chains drawn from one sample of a study of identical twins. TCRdb reprocessed the 5' RACE reads via MiXCR and lists one record per CDR3 protein. The table has about 920,000 distinct CDR3 sequences, around 12% seen once. The same specimen was also included in a second study, on yellow fever vaccine responses in identical twins.

The sample consisted of PBMCs. The receptors here all came from a woman between 18 and 30 years old in good health. CDR3s include the opening cysteine and the closing phenylalanine or tryptophan. A D gene is named only where the DNA matches it firmly.

>TRBV7-9|TRBJ1-1|NA
CASSLLRGENTEAFF
>TRBV12-3/TRBV12-4|TRBJ2-6|TRBD2
CASRATSGSSGANVLTF
>TRBV5-1|TRBJ2-5|NA
CASSLQIQETQYF
>TRBV12-3/TRBV12-4|TRBJ2-1|NA
CASSTDSLTFNEQFF
>TRBV7-2|TRBJ2-1|TRBD1
CASSFGQVANEQFF
>TRBV12-3/TRBV12-4|TRBJ2-7|TRBD2
CASSSGLAGDHEQYF
>TRBV28|TRBJ2-3|NA
CASSLSRDTVYDTQYF
>TRBV9|TRBJ2-2|TRBD2
CASSLRLADGELFF
>TRBV6-1|TRBJ2-3|TRBD1
CASSEDGQVKSTDTQYF
>TRBV5-1|TRBJ2-1|NA
CASSHRDQGREQFF
>TRBV3-1|TRBJ2-2|NA
CASSHLGGRPNTGELFF
>TRBV20-1|TRBJ2-7|NA
CSARGRAYEQYF
>TRBV10-3|TRBJ2-3|TRBD2
CAISLGSGENGGTDTQYF
>TRBV6-1|TRBJ2-3|NA
CASSEVFRTTDTQYF
>TRBV13|TRBJ2-1|TRBD1
CASSVDRVILNEQFF
>TRBV6-5|TRBJ2-1|NA
CASSYLDSYNEQFF
>TRBV5-1|TRBJ2-1|TRBD2
CASSLGGTSSNEQFF
>TRBV12-3/TRBV12-4|TRBJ2-5|TRBD2
CASSHLAGEGETQYF
>TRBV20-1|TRBJ2-1|NA
CSASDRSSYNEQFF
>TRBV11-2|TRBJ2-5|TRBD1
CASSLGGTGKETQYF
>TRBV5-1|TRBJ2-5|TRBD2
CASSKGLTQETQYF
>TRBV12-3/TRBV12-4|TRBJ1-2|NA
CASSSWKRTQGHGYTF
>TRBV20-1|TRBJ2-5|TRBD2
CSARELAGGGETQYF
>TRBV11-1|TRBJ2-6|TRBD2
CASTGLAGGHSGANVLTF
>TRBV29-1|TRBJ1-1|NA
CSVEGWAGSFTEAFF